A selection of T cell receptor beta chains follows, all from one sample in a study of cytomegalovirus exposure and HLA in healthy donors. TCRdb's copy holds only in-frame clones and misses some; the assay was immunoSEQ multiplex PCR. The sample yields fewer than 50,000 clones, over 65% seen once. Sequencing was done on a sample of PBMCs. All receptors come from a man in his forties or fifties in good health and CMV-seropositive. Each CDR3 is given with its conserved first and last residue. A D gene is named only where the DNA matches it firmly. Clone size appears in some rows only: once, few, many, or a class for an expanded clone.

abundance: NA
d_gene: NA
j_gene: TRBJ2-2
v_gene: TRBV7-9
CDR3aa: CASAGQFGELFF
CDR3nt: TGTGCCAGCGCCGGACAGTTCGGGGAGCTGTTTTTT

abundance: NA
d_gene: TRBD1
j_gene: TRBJ1-6
v_gene: TRBV2
CDR3aa: CASANRGGSNSPLHF
CDR3nt: TGTGCCAGCGCCAACAGGGGGGGATCTAATTCACCCCTCCACTTT

abundance: hyperexpanded
d_gene: TRBD2
j_gene: TRBJ2-1
v_gene: TRBV18
CDR3aa: CASARLAGSNEQFF
CDR3nt: TGTGCCAGCGCAAGGCTAGCGGGGTCCAATGAGCAGTTCTTC

abundance: NA
d_gene: NA
j_gene: TRBJ1-1
v_gene: TRBV4-1
CDR3aa: CASSRERHSQQIPEAFF
CDR3nt: TGCGCCAGCAGCCGAGAACGGCACAGTCAACAAATACCTGAAGCTTTCTTT

abundance: NA
d_gene: NA
j_gene: TRBJ2-7
v_gene: TRBV21-1
CDR3aa: CASSKGLGQGAFRTYEQYF
CDR3nt: TGTGCCAGCAGCAAAGGGTTGGGACAGGGGGCCTTCAGGACCTACGAGCAGTACTTC

abundance: NA
d_gene: NA
j_gene: TRBJ2-3
v_gene: TRBV5-4
CDR3aa: CASSLEQGGDTQYF
CDR3nt: TGTGCCAGCAGCTTGGAACAGGGTGGAGATACGCAGTATTTT

abundance: NA
d_gene: TRBD1
j_gene: TRBJ1-2
v_gene: TRBV5-1
CDR3aa: CASSDRTGEGGYTF
CDR3nt: TGCGCCAGCAGCGACCGGACAGGAGAGGGTGGCTACACCTTC

abundance: NA
d_gene: NA
j_gene: TRBJ1-2
v_gene: TRBV18
CDR3aa: CASSPREVGYGYTF
CDR3nt: TGTGCCAGCTCACCCAGGGAGGTCGGCTATGGCTACACCTTC

abundance: NA
d_gene: TRBD1
j_gene: TRBJ1-2
v_gene: TRBV10-3
CDR3aa: CAISTTGSGTGPNYGYTF
CDR3nt: TGTGCCATCAGTACCACGGGGAGTGGGACAGGGCCTAACTATGGCTACACCTTC

abundance: NA
d_gene: TRBD2
j_gene: TRBJ2-7
v_gene: TRBV7-8
CDR3aa: CASSLGLAGVSGQYF
CDR3nt: TGTGCCAGCAGCTTAGGGCTAGCGGGTGTCTCAGGGCAGTACTTC

abundance: NA
d_gene: NA
j_gene: TRBJ2-1
v_gene: TRBV10-3
CDR3aa: CAISESQGGTNEQFF
CDR3nt: TGTGCCATCAGTGAGAGTCAGGGTGGAACCAATGAGCAGTTCTTC

abundance: NA
d_gene: NA
j_gene: TRBJ1-2
v_gene: TRBV10-3
CDR3aa: CAISESSGGAVSGYTF
CDR3nt: TGTGCCATCAGTGAGTCGTCGGGGGGCGCGGTGAGTGGCTACACCTTC

abundance: NA
d_gene: NA
j_gene: TRBJ2-3
v_gene: TRBV2
CDR3aa: CASSVGTSTDTQYF
CDR3nt: TGTGCCAGCAGTGTGGGGACTAGCACAGATACGCAGTATTTT

abundance: few
d_gene: NA
j_gene: TRBJ1-6
v_gene: TRBV28
CDR3aa: CASSFRTALSPLHF
CDR3nt: TGTGCCAGCAGTTTCCGGACAGCTCTTTCACCCCTCCACTTT

abundance: NA
d_gene: NA
j_gene: TRBJ2-1
v_gene: TRBV27
CDR3aa: CASMAGAPFEQFF
CDR3nt: TGTGCCAGCATGGCGGGGGCCCCCTTTGAGCAGTTCTTC

abundance: NA
d_gene: NA
j_gene: TRBJ1-1
v_gene: TRBV18
CDR3aa: CASSPPRTEAFF
CDR3nt: TGTGCCAGCTCACCACCGAGAACTGAAGCTTTCTTT

abundance: few
d_gene: NA
j_gene: TRBJ2-1
v_gene: TRBV5-4
CDR3aa: CASSFRTANNEQFF
CDR3nt: TGTGCCAGCAGCTTTAGGACAGCCAACAATGAGCAGTTCTTC

abundance: NA
d_gene: TRBD1
j_gene: TRBJ2-7
v_gene: TRBV7-2
CDR3aa: CASSLVGQGATYEQYF
CDR3nt: TGTGCCAGCAGCTTAGTTGGGCAGGGGGCGACCTACGAGCAGTACTTC

abundance: NA
d_gene: TRBD1
j_gene: TRBJ1-1
v_gene: TRBV2
CDR3aa: CATGQGENTEAFF
CDR3nt: TGTGCCACCGGACAGGGGGAGAACACTGAAGCTTTCTTT

abundance: NA
d_gene: NA
j_gene: TRBJ2-2
v_gene: TRBV4-1
CDR3aa: CASSQVQGKGTGELFF
CDR3nt: TGCGCCAGCAGCCAAGTTCAGGGGAAAGGGACCGGGGAGCTGTTTTTT

abundance: NA
d_gene: NA
j_gene: TRBJ1-6
v_gene: TRBV5-6
CDR3aa: CASSWSYSPLHF
CDR3nt: TGTGCCAGCAGCTGGAGCTATTCACCCCTCCACTTT